This T cell receptor (beta chain) was recovered during a study of shared clonotypes between healthy human individuals. Across the whole study: The plates for each donor numbered three CD4 naive, three CD4 memory, two CD8 naive and one CD8 memory. The study, taken as a whole, reports: Researchers sampled only blood; tissue repertoires likely differ.

This table comes from immunoSEQ multiplex PCR, and its TCRdb copy is limited to in-frame clones, with some not included. Altogether 2 million to 2.5 million clones are present, nearly 97% being singletons, with the ten largest covering around 0.13%. Germline V gene lookup returns CDR1 SGDLS and CDR2 YYNGEE. V was trimmed by 0 bases and J by 4 bases, leaving 8 bases between them. The CDR3 runs to 14 residues. For this clone: Its target is unknown. The same CDR3 can be traced to other DNA sequences in this sample.

The sequence derives from a man aged 18-30 years in good health. The chain joins TRBV9 to TRBJ1-5; D not resolved. The material sequenced was naive CD4+ T cells sorted from blood. Subset described: CD45RA+ positively selected. The CDR3 bases are TGTGCCAGCAGCGTAGGGGGTATTAATCAGCCCCAGCATTTT. Protein product: CASSVGGINQPQHF. The variable domain in full, with the rest retrieved from reference TRBV9 and TRBJ1-5, is DSGVTQTPKHLITATGQRVTLRCSPRSGDLSVYWYQQSLDQGLQFLIQYYNGEERAKGNILERFSAQQFPDLHSELNLSSLELGDSALYFCASSVGGINQPQHFGDGTRLSIL.